This TCR beta chain was documented in a study of Graves' ophthalmopathy and Graves' hyperthyroidism. The V end was cut by 3 bases, the J end by 8 bases, with 11 bases between. The CDR3 is 13 amino acids. Germline-derived CDR1 and CDR2 are SGHTA and FQGNSA. Cases classed as stable hyperthyroidism had no ophthalmopathy within 18 months of follow-up. Hyperthyroidism patients had new diagnoses, durations under 2 months, and ages of 18 to 65. Amplification of the TCR beta CDR3 regions used RNA transcripts (as template). Scientists carried out first-round RT-PCR using HTBI primers and then a second-round multiplex PCR. TCRdb ran MiXCR on the multiplex PCR reads and lists one entry per CDR3 protein. This sample carries hundreds of thousands of distinct CDR3 sequences, 15% of them seen once, and the ten largest clones take 5.5% to 7%. This clonotype was recorded at least ten times.

The chain uses TRBV7-2 and TRBJ1-5; D is undetermined. Sequencing input: peripheral blood. This TCR was sampled from a woman under 30 with stable Graves' hyperthyroidism. Here the CDR3 reads CASSFVGIEPQHF. CDR3 nucleotide sequence: TGTGCCAGCAGCTTTGTGGGAATTGAGCCCCAGCATTTT.